Below are 8 T cell receptor beta chains sequenced from a single sample in a study of blood T cell repertoires in COVID-19. Method: immunoSEQ multiplex PCR; TCRdb's copy keeps in-frame clones and lacks some. This sample yields some 170,000 clones, of which more than 80% are seen a single time; around 7.5% belongs to the top ten. The source material was peripheral blood. The receptors derive from a woman in her sixties with acute or convalescent COVID-19.

This clone has a handful of counts. This sequence joins TRBV5-1 and TRBJ2-1; 7 bases fit TRBD2. CDR3 length: 14 amino acids. With 0 bases clipped from V and 6 bases from J, the junction kept 3 bases outside the gene matches. Germline CDR1 reads SGHRS; CDR2 reads YFSETQ. The CDR3 DNA reads TGCGCCAGCAGCTTGGGCGGGAGTAGCAATGAGCAGTTCTTC. Residues: CASSLGGSSNEQFF.

The CDR3: CASSSGGGTEAFF. The CDR3 DNA reads as TGCGCCAGCAGCTCTGGGGGCGGAACTGAAGCTTTCTTT. The chain has TRBV5-1 and TRBJ1-1, with D possibly matching TRBD1 (6 bases). The germline gives CDR1 SGHRS, CDR2 YFSETQ. The CDR3 runs 13 residues. V lost 3 bases and J lost 5, with 11 bases in between.

CDR3 DNA: TGTGCCACCAGTGCCCGAGGACTAGCGGGTACCTACGAGCAGTACTTC. Translated: CATSARGLAGTYEQYF. This chain uses TRBV24-1 with TRBJ2-7; TRBD2 matches at 11 bases. The CDR3 consists of 16 residues. The ends lost 5 bases at V and 2 bases at J; junction bases unmatched: 7. From germline, CDR1 is KGHDR and CDR2 SFDVKD.

V and J are TRBV6-1 and TRBJ2-7; D is unresolved. Germline loops: CDR1 MNHNS, CDR2 SASEGT. The CDR3 is 15 amino acids. Between the trimmed V and J ends, which lost 2 bases and 5 bases, there was a span of 16 bases. The DNA for the CDR3 is TGTGCCAGCAGTGAATCGACTGTGCCTTTGGACGAGCAGTACTTC. This gives the protein CASSESTVPLDEQYF.

This sequence joins TRBV6-1 and TRBJ2-7, with D tentatively TRBD1 (6 bases). The ends were cut back, 2 bases at V and 2 bases at J, with 13 bases in the middle. The germline CDR1 and CDR2 sequences are MNHNS and SASEGT. The CDR3 consists of 15 residues. This CDR3 reads CASSELPDSPYEQYV. The DNA of the CDR3 is TGTGCCAGCAGTGAACTTCCGGACAGTCCCTACGAGCAGTACGTC.

V gene TRBV28 combines with J gene TRBJ2-3; weak D call: TRBD2 (5 bases). Per germline, CDR1 MDHEN and CDR2 SYDVKM. The CDR3 runs 12 residues. Trimming stripped 11 bases from V and 2 bases from J, with 11 bases between. The CDR3 reads CAGAADTDTQYF. DNA for the CDR3: TGTGCCGGAGCGGCAGACACAGATACGCAGTATTTT.

This sequence joins TRBV4-2 and TRBJ2-2, with 7 positions matching TRBD2. Losses at the gene ends were 0 bases for V and 3 bases for J; bases not matched to a gene: 1. CDR1 and CDR2 (germline): LGHNA, YNFKEQ. This CDR3 is built from 15 residues. CDR3 amino acids: CASSQEAGDTGELFF. CDR3 nucleotides: TGTGCCAGCAGCCAAGAGGCGGGAGACACCGGGGAGCTGTTTTTT.

The chain employs TRBV2 and TRBJ2-7; D is perhaps TRBD2 (6 bases). Per the germline V gene, CDR1 is SNHLY and CDR2 is FYNNEI. The germline V and J ends were trimmed by 6 bases and 4 bases, with 13 bases remaining between them. This CDR3 is built from 13 residues. CDR3 bases: TGTGCCAGCAGCTCCGGGACTTTTTACGAGCAGTACTTC. Translating gives CASSSGTFYEQYF.